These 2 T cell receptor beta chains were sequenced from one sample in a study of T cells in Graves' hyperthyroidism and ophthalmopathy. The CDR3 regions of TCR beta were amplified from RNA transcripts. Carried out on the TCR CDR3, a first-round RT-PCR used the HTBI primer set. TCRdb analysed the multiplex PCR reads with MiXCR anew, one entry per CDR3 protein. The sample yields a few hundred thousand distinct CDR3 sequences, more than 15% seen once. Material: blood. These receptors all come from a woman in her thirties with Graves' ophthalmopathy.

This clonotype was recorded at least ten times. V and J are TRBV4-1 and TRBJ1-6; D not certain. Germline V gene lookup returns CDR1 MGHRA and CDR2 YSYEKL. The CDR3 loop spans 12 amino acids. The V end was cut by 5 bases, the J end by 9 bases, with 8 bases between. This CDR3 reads CASSYTRSPLHF. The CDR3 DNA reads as TGCGCCAGCAGCTACACGCGTTCACCCCTCCACTTT.

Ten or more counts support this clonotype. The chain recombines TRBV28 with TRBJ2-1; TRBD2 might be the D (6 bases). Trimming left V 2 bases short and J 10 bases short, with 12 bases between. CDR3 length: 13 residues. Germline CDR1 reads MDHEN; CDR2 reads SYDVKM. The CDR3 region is CASSLAGSVEQFF. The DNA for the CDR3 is TGTGCCAGCAGTTTAGCGGGAAGCGTCGAGCAGTTCTTC.